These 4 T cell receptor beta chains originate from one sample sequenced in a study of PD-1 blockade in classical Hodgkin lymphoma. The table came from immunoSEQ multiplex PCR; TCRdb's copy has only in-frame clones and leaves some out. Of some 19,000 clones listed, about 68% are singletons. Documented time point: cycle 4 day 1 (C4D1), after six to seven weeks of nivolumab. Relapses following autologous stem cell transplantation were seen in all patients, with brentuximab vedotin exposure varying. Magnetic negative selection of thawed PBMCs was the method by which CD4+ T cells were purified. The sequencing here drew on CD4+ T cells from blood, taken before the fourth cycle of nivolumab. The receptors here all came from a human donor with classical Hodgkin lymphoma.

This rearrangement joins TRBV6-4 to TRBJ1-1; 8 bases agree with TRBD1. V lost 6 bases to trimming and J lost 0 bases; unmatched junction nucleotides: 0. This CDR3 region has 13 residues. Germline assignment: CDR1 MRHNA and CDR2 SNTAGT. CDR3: CASRQGVNTEAFF. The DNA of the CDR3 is TGTGCCAGCAGACAGGGGGTGAACACTGAAGCTTTCTTT.

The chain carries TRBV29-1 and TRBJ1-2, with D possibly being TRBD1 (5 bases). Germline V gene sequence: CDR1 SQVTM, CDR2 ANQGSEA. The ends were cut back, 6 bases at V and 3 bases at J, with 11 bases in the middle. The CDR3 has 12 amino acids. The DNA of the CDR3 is TGCAGCGTCGGTGACAGAGACTATGGCTACACCTTC. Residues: CSVGDRDYGYTF.

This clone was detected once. In DNA form, the CDR3 reads TGTGCCAGCTCACCACGAACTGGGACTTCAAATACGCAGTATTTT. This codes for CASSPRTGTSNTQYF. The genes are TRBV18 and TRBJ2-3, with D tentatively TRBD2 (6 bases). CDR1 and CDR2 (germline): KGHSH, LQKENI. CDR3 length equals 15 residues. The germline V and J ends were trimmed by 1 base and 7 bases, with 15 bases remaining between them.

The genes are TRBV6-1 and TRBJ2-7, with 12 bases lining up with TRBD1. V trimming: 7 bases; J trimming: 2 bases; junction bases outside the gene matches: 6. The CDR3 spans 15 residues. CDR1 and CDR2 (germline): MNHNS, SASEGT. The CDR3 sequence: CASTERDRGPYEQYV. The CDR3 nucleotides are TGTGCCAGCACCGAGAGGGACAGGGGGCCCTACGAGCAGTACGTC.